The T cell receptor (beta chain) under discussion was sequenced for a study of T cell responses to AZD1222 COVID-19 vaccine. Notes on the study in general: Elevations in Spike-specific TCR breadth and depth followed administration of two AZD1222 doses.

The CDR3 is made up of 14 amino acids. The ends lost 4 bases at V and 3 bases at J; junction bases unmatched: 4. Per germline, CDR1 SGHRS and CDR2 YFSETQ. Assay used: immunoSEQ multiplex PCR; TCRdb lists only in-frame clones, some missing. In the table there are 120,000 or so clones, about 92% of which are singletons. In the case of this clone: Its antigen remains unknown.

The TCR comes from an adult in good health. The source material was peripheral blood, sampled on day 0 of AZD1222 vaccination. This chain uses TRBV5-1 with TRBJ1-5; the match to TRBD1 covers 7 bases. CDR3 sequence: CASSIGTANQPQHF. The CDR3 DNA reads TGCGCCAGCAGCATAGGGACAGCCAATCAGCCCCAGCATTTT.